This T cell receptor (beta chain) was obtained from a study of cytomegalovirus exposure and HLA in healthy donors. The CDR3 has 17 residues. Trimming took off 5 bases at V and 0 bases at J, with 19 bases between the two ends. In germline, CDR1 is MDHEN, CDR2 SYDVKM. Donors were drawn from the approximately 120-subject validation cohort, separate from the roughly 670-subject first cohort. Comments on this clone: Its target is unknown.

The data were produced by immunoSEQ multiplex PCR, yet TCRdb's version contains in-frame clones alone and is incomplete. The sample records hundreds of thousands of clones, roughly 89% being singletons. Study-wide findings and caveats: The tendency of first-cohort TCR clusters to co-occur in the 95 to 150 validation repertoires was the finding of a later analysis. Cytomegalovirus association was listed for about 150 TCR beta chains. Most TCR sequences were rare, but some public TCRs occurred in many donors.

The clonotype originates from a woman aged 18-30 years in good health and CMV-seronegative. Sequenced input: PBMCs. The rearrangement uses TRBV28 and TRBJ1-2; weak D call: TRBD1 (5 bases). In DNA form, the CDR3 reads TGTGCCAGCAGTGCACCCCTTCGCGACAGCTCTAACTATGGCTACACCTTC. Protein product: CASSAPLRDSSNYGYTF.